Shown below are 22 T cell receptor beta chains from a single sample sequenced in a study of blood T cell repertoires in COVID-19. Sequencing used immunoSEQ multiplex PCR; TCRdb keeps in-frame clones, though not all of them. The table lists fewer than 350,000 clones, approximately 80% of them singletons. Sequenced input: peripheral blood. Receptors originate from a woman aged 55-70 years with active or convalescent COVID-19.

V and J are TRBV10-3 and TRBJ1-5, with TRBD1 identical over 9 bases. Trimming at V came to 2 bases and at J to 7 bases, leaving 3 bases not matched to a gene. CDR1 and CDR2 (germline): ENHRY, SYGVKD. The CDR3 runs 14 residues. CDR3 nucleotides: TGTGCCATCAGTGAGGACAGGGGGGGACAGCCCCAGCATTTT. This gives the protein CAISEDRGGQPQHF.

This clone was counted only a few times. The CDR3 DNA follows: TGTGCCAGTAGGAAGATGACAGGAGCTTTTAACTATGGCTACACCTTC. This sequence encodes CASRKMTGAFNYGYTF. The chain uses TRBV19 and TRBJ1-2; possibly TRBD1 for D (6 bases). Per germline, CDR1 LNHDA and CDR2 SQIVND (reference sequence). The CDR3 is 16 amino acids. Trimming cost V 6 bases and J 1 base, with 18 bases left between them.

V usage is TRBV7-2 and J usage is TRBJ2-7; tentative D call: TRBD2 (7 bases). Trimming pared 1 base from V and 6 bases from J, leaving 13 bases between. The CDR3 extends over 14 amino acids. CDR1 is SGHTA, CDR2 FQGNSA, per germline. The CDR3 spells CASSLGGGHPEQYF. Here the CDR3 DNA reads TGTGCCAGCAGCTTAGGCGGGGGCCATCCCGAGCAGTACTTC.

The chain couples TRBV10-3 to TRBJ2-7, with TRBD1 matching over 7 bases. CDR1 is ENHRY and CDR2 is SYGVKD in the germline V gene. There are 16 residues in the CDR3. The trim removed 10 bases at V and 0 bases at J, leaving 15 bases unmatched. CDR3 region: CASAKGDSRSSYEQYF. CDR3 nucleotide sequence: TGTGCCAGCGCTAAGGGGGACAGCAGGAGCTCCTACGAGCAGTACTTC.

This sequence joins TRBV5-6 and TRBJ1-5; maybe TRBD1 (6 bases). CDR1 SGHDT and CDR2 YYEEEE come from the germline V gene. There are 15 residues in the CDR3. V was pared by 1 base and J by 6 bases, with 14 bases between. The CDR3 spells CASSLSGVQTQPQHF. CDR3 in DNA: TGTGCCAGCAGCTTGTCAGGGGTTCAAACTCAGCCCCAGCATTTT.

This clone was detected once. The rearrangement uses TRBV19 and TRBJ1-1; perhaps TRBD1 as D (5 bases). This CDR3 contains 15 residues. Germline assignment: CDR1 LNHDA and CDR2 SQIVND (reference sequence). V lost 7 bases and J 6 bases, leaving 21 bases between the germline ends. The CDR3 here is CASTILRRAGAEAFF. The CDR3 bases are TGTGCCAGTACCATTCTAAGGAGGGCGGGGGCTGAAGCTTTCTTT.

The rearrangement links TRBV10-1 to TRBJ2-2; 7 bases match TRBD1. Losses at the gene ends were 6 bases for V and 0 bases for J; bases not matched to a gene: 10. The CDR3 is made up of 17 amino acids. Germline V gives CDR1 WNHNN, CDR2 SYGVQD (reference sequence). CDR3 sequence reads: CASSSPGGLPNTGELFF. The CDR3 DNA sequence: TGCGCCAGCAGCTCTCCAGGGGGTCTGCCGAACACCGGGGAGCTGTTTTTT.

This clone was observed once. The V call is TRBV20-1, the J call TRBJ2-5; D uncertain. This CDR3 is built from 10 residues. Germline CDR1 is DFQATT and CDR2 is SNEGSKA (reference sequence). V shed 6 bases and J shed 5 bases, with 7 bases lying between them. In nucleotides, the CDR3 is TGCAGTGCCCCCTACGAGACCCAGTACTTC. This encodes CSAPYETQYF.

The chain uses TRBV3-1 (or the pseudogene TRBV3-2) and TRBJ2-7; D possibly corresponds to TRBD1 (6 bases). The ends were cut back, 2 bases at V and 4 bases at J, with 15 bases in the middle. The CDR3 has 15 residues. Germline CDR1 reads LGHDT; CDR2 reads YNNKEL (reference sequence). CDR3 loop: CASSQPAGAHYEQYF. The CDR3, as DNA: TGTGCCAGCAGCCAACCCGCAGGGGCCCATTACGAGCAGTACTTC.

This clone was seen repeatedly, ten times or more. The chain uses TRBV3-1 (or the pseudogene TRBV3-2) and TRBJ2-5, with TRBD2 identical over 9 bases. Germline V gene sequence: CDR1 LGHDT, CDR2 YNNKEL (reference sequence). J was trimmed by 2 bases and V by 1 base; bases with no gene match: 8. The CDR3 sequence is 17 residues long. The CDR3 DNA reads TGTGCCAGCAGCCAAGCAGGAAAGGCGGGGGGGCAAGAGACCCAGTACTTC. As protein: CASSQAGKAGGQETQYF.

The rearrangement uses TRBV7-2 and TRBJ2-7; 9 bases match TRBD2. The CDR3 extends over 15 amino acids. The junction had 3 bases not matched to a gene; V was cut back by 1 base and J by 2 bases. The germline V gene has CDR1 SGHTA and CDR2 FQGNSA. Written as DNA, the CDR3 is TGTGCCAGCAGCTTAGGGCTAGCGGGGACCTACGAGCAGTACTTC. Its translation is CASSLGLAGTYEQYF.

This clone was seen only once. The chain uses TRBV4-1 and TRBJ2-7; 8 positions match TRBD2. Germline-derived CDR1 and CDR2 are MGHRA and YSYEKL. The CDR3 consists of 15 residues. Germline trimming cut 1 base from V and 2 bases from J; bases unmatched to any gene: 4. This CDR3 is CASSQGAGATYEQYF. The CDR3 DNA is TGCGCCAGCAGCCAAGGAGCGGGGGCCACCTACGAGCAGTACTTC.

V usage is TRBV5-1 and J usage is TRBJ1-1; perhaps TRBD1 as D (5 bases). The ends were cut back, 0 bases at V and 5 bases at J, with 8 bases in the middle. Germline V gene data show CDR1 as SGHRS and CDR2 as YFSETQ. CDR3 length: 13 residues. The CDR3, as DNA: TGCGCCAGCAGCTTGGGCAGGGCTACTGAAGCTTTCTTT. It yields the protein CASSLGRATEAFF.

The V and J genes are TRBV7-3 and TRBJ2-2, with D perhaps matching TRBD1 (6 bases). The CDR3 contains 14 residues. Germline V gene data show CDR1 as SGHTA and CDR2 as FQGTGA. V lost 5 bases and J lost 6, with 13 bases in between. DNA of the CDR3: TGTGCCAGCAGCCCTACCGACAGGTCCGGGGAGCTGTTTTTT. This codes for CASSPTDRSGELFF. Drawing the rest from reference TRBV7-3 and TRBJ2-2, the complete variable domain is GAGVSQTPSNKVTEKGKYVELRCDPISGHTALYWYRQSLGQGPEFLIYFQGTGAADDSGLPNDRFFAVRPEGSVSTLKIQRTERGDSAVYLCASSPTDRSGELFFGEGSRLTVL.

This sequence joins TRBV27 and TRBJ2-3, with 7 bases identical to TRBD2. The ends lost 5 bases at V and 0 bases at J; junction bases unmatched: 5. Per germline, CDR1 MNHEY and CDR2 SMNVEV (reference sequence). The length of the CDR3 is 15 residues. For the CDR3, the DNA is TGTGCCAGCAGTCGGGACTACCAAAGCACAGATACGCAGTATTTT. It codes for CASSRDYQSTDTQYF.

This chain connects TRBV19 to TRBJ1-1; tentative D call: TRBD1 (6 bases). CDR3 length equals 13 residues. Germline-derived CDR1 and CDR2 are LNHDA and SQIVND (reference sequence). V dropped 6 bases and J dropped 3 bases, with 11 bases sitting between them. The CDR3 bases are TGTGCCAGTAGGGTGTCAGGGGACACTGAAGCTTTCTTT. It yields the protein CASRVSGDTEAFF.

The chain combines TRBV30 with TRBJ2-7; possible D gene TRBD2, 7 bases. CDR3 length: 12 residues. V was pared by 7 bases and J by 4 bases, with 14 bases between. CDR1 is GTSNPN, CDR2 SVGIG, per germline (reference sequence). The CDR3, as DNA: TGTGCCTCGGTGGGGAGGGGGTACGAGCAGTACTTC. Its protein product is CASVGRGYEQYF.

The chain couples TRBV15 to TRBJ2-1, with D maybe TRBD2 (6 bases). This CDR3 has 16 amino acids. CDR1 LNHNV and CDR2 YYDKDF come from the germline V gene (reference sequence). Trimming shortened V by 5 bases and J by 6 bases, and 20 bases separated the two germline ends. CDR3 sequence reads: CATSPRPGTHGNEQFF. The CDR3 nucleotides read TGTGCCACCAGCCCCCGACCGGGGACTCATGGCAATGAGCAGTTCTTC.

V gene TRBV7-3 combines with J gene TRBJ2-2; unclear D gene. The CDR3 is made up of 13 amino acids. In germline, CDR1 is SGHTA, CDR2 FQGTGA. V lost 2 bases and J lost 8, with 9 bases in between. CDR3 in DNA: TGTGCCAGCAGCTTATATGCGGTGGGGGAGCTGTTTTTT. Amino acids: CASSLYAVGELFF.

The CDR3 spells CASSSGQRSYEQYF. CDR3 nucleotides: TGTGCCAGCAGTTCCGGTCAGCGCTCCTACGAGCAGTACTTC. This chain connects TRBV28 to TRBJ2-7; D not certain. From germline, CDR1 is MDHEN and CDR2 SYDVKM. This CDR3 region has 14 residues. Deletions cut 4 bases from V and 0 bases from J, with 10 bases between.

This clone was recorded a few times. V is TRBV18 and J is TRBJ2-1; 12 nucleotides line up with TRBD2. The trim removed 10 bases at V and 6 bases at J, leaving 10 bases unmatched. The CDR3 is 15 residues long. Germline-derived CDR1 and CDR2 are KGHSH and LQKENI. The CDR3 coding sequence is TGTGCCACCAATGGCGCTAGCGGGGGGGCCAATGAGCAGTTCTTC. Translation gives CATNGASGGANEQFF.

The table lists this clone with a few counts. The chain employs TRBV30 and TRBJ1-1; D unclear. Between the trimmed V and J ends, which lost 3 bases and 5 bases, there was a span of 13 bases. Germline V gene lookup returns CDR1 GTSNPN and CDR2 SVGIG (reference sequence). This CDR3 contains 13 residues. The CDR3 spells CAWRAGGDTEAFF. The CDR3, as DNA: TGTGCCTGGAGAGCGGGAGGAGATACTGAAGCTTTCTTT. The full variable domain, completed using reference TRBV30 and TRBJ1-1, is SQTIHQWPATLVQPVGSPLSLECTVEGTSNPNLYWYRQAAGRGLQLLFYSVGIGQISSEVPQNLSASRPQDRQFILSSKKLLLSDSGFYLCAWRAGGDTEAFFGQGTRLTVV.